This T cell receptor (beta chain) was captured by sequencing in a study of blood T cell repertoires in COVID-19. About the research overall: COVID-19 samples collected from the United States, Italy and Spain covered acute and convalescent phases. Sources were T cells, B-cell-depleted T cells, or PBMCs; the material itself was cDNA or gDNA.

This clone was detected a few times. Per the original data handling: Amplified reference gene primers provided the basis for estimating nucleated cell counts. Only in-frame clones appear in the TCRdb table, and some are missing; sequencing was by immunoSEQ multiplex PCR. Clone size and V and J calls were adopted from that table, with D and trimming inferred from the DNA. The sample has roughly 170,000 clones; approximately 80% are singletons. The CDR3 spans 14 residues. The germline V gene encodes CDR1 LNHDA and CDR2 SQIVND (reference sequence). V trimming: 9 bases; J trimming: 5 bases; junction bases outside the gene matches: 10.

The clonotype comes from a human donor in a cohort sampled during active COVID-19. The gene calls are TRBV19 and TRBJ1-1, with 9 bases matching TRBD1. The sequenced sample consisted of peripheral blood. CDR3 nucleotides: TGTGCCAGAAGGGACAGGGAGATAGTTACTGAAGCTTTCTTT. Amino acid sequence: CARRDREIVTEAFF.